This T cell receptor beta chain was sequenced for a study of blood T cells in healthy people across ages. Looked up from germline, CDR1 is DFQATT and CDR2 is SNEGSKA (reference sequence). Deletions cut 6 bases from V and 0 bases from J, with 9 bases between. CDR3 length: 13 amino acids. With a J-beta primer mix and a sample-barcoded 5' primer, a second PCR ran roughly 7 to 11 cycles. Each CDR3 protein is one row after TCRdb ran MiXCR on the 5' RACE reads. The sample lists roughly 1,700,000 distinct CDR3 sequences; roughly 28% were seen once. The clonotype was recovered from a woman aged 30 to 39 in good health. Specimen: blood. The rearrangement uses TRBV20-1 and TRBJ1-3; unclear D gene. The DNA of the CDR3 is TGCAGTGCACAACTCGCCTCTGGAAACACCATATATTTT. Residues: CSAQLASGNTIYF.